These T cell receptor beta chains were read from a single sample in a study of CD4+ T cells in melanoma. Clones were sequenced by immunoSEQ multiplex PCR, and TCRdb holds only the in-frame ones, with some missing. Of roughly 140,000 clones in the sample, around 90% were seen once. Receptors were obtained from a human donor with melanoma. Each CDR3 is given with its conserved first and last residue. The D gene is left open where the match is weak. Size values are once, few and many counts, or a class for expanded clones, and some rows have none.

>-|TRBV6-4|-|TRBJ1-4
CASSDSELPHINEKLFF
TGTGCCAGCAGTGACTCAGAACTACCCCACATTAATGAAAAACTGTTTTTT
>-|TRBV5-1|-|TRBJ1-2
CASRNENYGYTF
TGCGCCAGCAGAAACGAGAACTATGGCTACACCTTC
>TRBD2|TRBV4-1|-|TRBJ2-7
CASSQGLRGGFDEQYF
TGCGCCAGCAGCCAAGGTTTGCGGGGGGGCTTCGACGAGCAGTACTTC
>TRBD1|TRBV5-6|-|TRBJ1-6
CASKLAGGQYNSPLHF
TGTGCCAGCAAACTAGCGGGGGGACAGTATAATTCACCCCTCCACTTT
>-|TRBV29-1|-|TRBJ1-1
CSVVPDRIGTEAFF
TGCAGCGTTGTACCCGACAGGATTGGAACTGAAGCTTTCTTT
>TRBD1|TRBV4-1|-|TRBJ1-6
CASSRTGAKDSPLHF
TGCGCCAGCAGCCGAACAGGGGCAAAGGATTCACCCCTCCACTTT
>TRBD1|TRBV30|-|TRBJ1-3
CAWSGSQGQLMSSGNTIYF
TGTGCCTGGAGTGGCTCTCAGGGACAGCTTATGTCCTCTGGAAACACCATATATTTT
>-|TRBV19|-|TRBJ1-2
CASSKKRLTVNSNYGYTF
TGTGCCAGTAGCAAGAAGAGGTTGACAGTCAACTCTAACTATGGCTACACCTTC
>TRBD1|TRBV5-1|-|TRBJ2-7
CASSATGTGYYEQYF
TGCGCCAGCAGCGCAACCGGGACAGGATACTACGAGCAGTACTTC
>-|TRBV21-1|-|TRBJ1-3
CASSPRTESSGNTIYF
TGTGCCAGCAGCCCCCGGACGGAGAGCTCTGGAAACACCATATATTTT
>-|TRBV5-6|-|TRBJ1-2
CASSLVDSWGYTF
TGTGCCAGCAGCTTGGTAGACAGTTGGGGCTACACCTTC
>-|TRBV5-6|few|TRBJ1-1
CASSPAPGDTEAFF
TGTGCCAGCAGCCCCGCCCCCGGGGACACTGAAGCTTTCTTT
>-|TRBV7-3|-|TRBJ1-1
CASSLGGVAEAFF
TGTGCCAGCAGCCTGGGGGGTGTGGCTGAAGCTTTCTTT
>-|TRBV18|-|TRBJ1-6
CASSPLRQSSYNSPLHF
TGTGCCAGCTCACCCCTGCGACAGAGCTCCTATAATTCACCCCTCCACTTT
>-|TRBV6-1|-|TRBJ1-6
CASSPGYNSPLHF
TGTGCCAGCAGCCCGGGATATAATTCACCCCTCCACTTT
>TRBD2|TRBV6-5|-|TRBJ2-7
CASSPGGSGDYEQYF
TGTGCCAGCAGCCCCGGGGGTAGCGGGGATTACGAGCAGTACTTC
>-|TRBV5-1|-|TRBJ1-6
CASSLGPRYNSPLHF
TGCGCCAGCAGCTTGGGACCCAGGTATAATTCACCCCTCCACTTT
>-|TRBV9|-|TRBJ1-2
CASSVGGGFYGYTF
TGTGCCAGCAGCGTAGGAGGTGGGTTTTATGGCTACACCTTC
>-|TRBV5-4|-|TRBJ1-6
CASSGRGGHNSPLHF
TGTGCCAGCAGCGGTCGGGGGGGCCATAATTCACCCCTCCACTTT
>TRBD1|TRBV5-8|once|TRBJ1-2
CASSLLTGNYGYTF
TGTGCCAGCAGCCTCTTGACAGGGAATTATGGCTACACCTTC
>TRBD1|TRBV6-1|few|TRBJ1-4
CATAGTALEKLFF
TGTGCCACCGCCGGGACAGCCCTCGAAAAACTGTTTTTT
>-|TRBV29-1|-|TRBJ2-5
CSVDVGETQYF
TGCAGCGTCGACGTGGGAGAGACCCAGTACTTC
>TRBD1|TRBV7-9|-|TRBJ2-5
CASSWVGTAQETQYF
TGTGCCAGCAGCTGGGTCGGGACAGCCCAAGAGACCCAGTACTTC
>-|TRBV5-5|-|TRBJ1-5
CASSPAGWGAQPQHF
TGTGCCAGCAGCCCCGCGGGGTGGGGCGCACAGCCCCAGCATTTT
>TRBD1|TRBV4-2|once|TRBJ1-4
CASMSGTGVNVGLFF
TGTGCCAGCATGTCCGGGACAGGGGTCAATGTTGGACTGTTTTTT
>-|TRBV5-1|-|TRBJ2-3
CASSSMSTDTQYF
TGCGCCAGCAGCTCCATGAGCACAGATACGCAGTATTTT
>TRBD2|TRBV6-1|-|TRBJ2-1
CASTSGGASYNEQFF
TGTGCCAGCACCTCCGGGGGGGCCTCCTACAATGAGCAGTTCTTC
>TRBD1|TRBV5-8|few|TRBJ1-5
CASSLTTGGNQPQHF
TGTGCCAGCAGCTTGACGACAGGGGGCAATCAGCCCCAGCATTTT
>TRBD2|TRBV2|once|TRBJ2-1
CASSETGGSYNEQFF
TGTGCCAGCAGTGAGACGGGGGGGAGCTACAATGAGCAGTTCTTC
>-|TRBV2|-|TRBJ1-5
CASSEEGNQPQHF
TGTGCCAGCAGTGAAGAAGGGAATCAGCCCCAGCATTTT
>-|TRBV14|-|TRBJ2-7
CASSPSPAPGYEQYF
TGTGCCAGCAGCCCCTCTCCTGCGCCGGGCTACGAGCAGTACTTC
>-|TRBV5-6|-|TRBJ1-2
CASSLGHPRNYGYTF
TGTGCCAGCAGCTTGGGGCACCCGAGAAACTATGGCTACACCTTC
>TRBD1|TRBV6-5|-|TRBJ2-5
CASSYSKGARETQYF
TGTGCCAGCAGTTACTCGAAGGGGGCGAGGGAGACCCAGTACTTC
>TRBD1|TRBV2|-|TRBJ1-6
CASSGLRTGASPLHF
TGTGCCAGCAGTGGTCTAAGGACAGGGGCATCACCCCTCCACTTT
>-|TRBV30|-|TRBJ2-7
CAWTMGAEQYF
TGTGCCTGGACTATGGGGGCCGAGCAGTACTTC
>-|TRBV30|-|TRBJ2-1
CAWSPKAGDEQFF
TGTGCCTGGAGTCCAAAGGCGGGCGATGAGCAGTTCTTC
>TRBD2|TRBV6-6|-|TRBJ2-3
CASNHPAGGQGDTQYF
TGTGCCAGCAACCACCCTGCGGGGGGGCAGGGAGATACGCAGTATTTT
>-|TRBV30|-|TRBJ1-5
CAWSVLGNQPQHF
TGTGCCTGGAGTGTATTGGGCAATCAGCCCCAGCATTTT
>-|TRBV7-2|-|TRBJ2-5
CASSLNRQGGQETQYF
TGTGCCAGCAGCTTAAACCGGCAGGGGGGCCAAGAGACCCAGTACTTC
>-|TRBV9|-|TRBJ2-5
CASSVGGAQEETQYF
TGTGCCAGCAGCGTAGGGGGGGCGCAGGAAGAGACCCAGTACTTC
>-|TRBV6-1|-|TRBJ2-1
CASTSGQGGEQFF
TGTGCCAGCACTTCCGGGCAGGGAGGTGAGCAGTTCTTC
>-|TRBV29-1|-|TRBJ1-1
CSVRGGSTEAFF
TGCAGCGTTCGGGGGGGATCCACTGAAGCTTTCTTT
>TRBD2|TRBV5-1|-|TRBJ2-5
CASTPLAAGHETQYF
TGCGCCAGCACCCCACTAGCGGCGGGGCACGAGACCCAGTACTTC
>-|TRBV7-3|-|TRBJ2-2
CASSLSDAGGELFF
TGTGCCAGCAGCTTATCCGATGCTGGCGGGGAGCTGTTTTTT
>-|TRBV19|-|TRBJ2-6
CASSIGQLSGANVLTF
TGTGCCAGTAGTATAGGACAGCTCTCTGGGGCCAACGTCCTGACTTTC
>-|TRBV7-2|-|TRBJ1-5
CASSSQGNQPQHF
TGTGCCAGCAGCTCACAGGGTAATCAGCCCCAGCATTTT
>TRBD1|TRBV19|once|TRBJ1-1
CASSIAGGRAEAFF
TGTGCCAGTAGTATCGCAGGGGGCAGGGCTGAAGCTTTCTTT
>-|TRBV18|-|TRBJ1-6
CASSPIGLANSPLHF
TGTGCCAGCTCACCGATAGGCCTCGCGAATTCACCCCTCCACTTT
>-|TRBV11-2|-|TRBJ2-7
CASSLAPLGYEQYF
TGTGCCAGCAGCTTAGCTCCCCTCGGGTACGAGCAGTACTTC
>-|TRBV7-2|-|TRBJ2-6
CASNRASGANVLTF
TGTGCCAGCAACCGTGCCTCTGGGGCCAACGTCCTGACTTTC
>-|TRBV6-5|-|TRBJ2-7
CASRGGQLTYEQYF
TGTGCCAGCAGGGGGGGACAACTTACCTACGAGCAGTACTTC
>-|TRBV5-1|once|TRBJ2-3
CASSLQGASTDTQYF
TGCGCCAGCAGCTTACAAGGTGCTAGCACAGATACGCAGTATTTT
>TRBD1|TRBV10-2|-|TRBJ1-3
CASSPQGARLDGNTIYF
TGCGCCAGCAGCCCCCAGGGGGCGCGACTCGACGGAAACACCATATATTTT
>TRBD2|TRBV29-1|-|TRBJ2-7
CSVEGDAAGGTAYGQYF
TGCAGCGTTGAAGGGGACGCAGCGGGGGGCACCGCCTACGGGCAGTACTTC
>-|TRBV2|-|TRBJ1-1
CASSPEGTYTEAFF
TGTGCCAGCAGTCCCGAGGGGACCTACACTGAAGCTTTCTTT